This record looks at one T cell receptor beta chain sequence and its context. Its target is unknown. The data derive from a study of T-cell reconstitution after alpha-beta-depleted transplantation in children. The CDR3 loop spans 16 amino acids. Trimming shortened V by 1 base and J by 3 bases, and 13 bases separated the two germline ends. CDR1 KGHSH and CDR2 LQKENI come from the germline V gene. Study-level results: T-cell numbers and diversity one year post-transplant derived largely from freshly generated T cells. From surviving recipient T cells and thymic progenitors came the high day-60 TCRbeta diversity observed in some patients.

Unique molecular identifiers were used in preparing the TCRbeta library. One entry per CDR3 protein, called by TCRdb with MiXCR from the PCR reads. The sample lists about 600,000 distinct CDR3 sequences; 20% to 25% were seen once. V is TRBV18 and J is TRBJ1-3, with D uncertain. The sequence derives from a boy younger than two who had a stem cell transplant for acute myeloid leukemia, so the T cells may come from the graft donor. The sequences come from PBMCs, mostly from graft donor cells, collected 360 days after TCRalphabeta/CD19-depleted stem cell transplant. The CDR3 is CASSPRNLGIGNTIYF. DNA of the CDR3: TGTGCCAGCTCACCACGGAATCTAGGCATTGGAAACACCATATATTTT. Variable domain in full (rest from reference TRBV18 and TRBJ1-3): NAGVMQNPRHLVRRRGQEARLRCSPMKGHSHVYWYRQLPEEGLKFMVYLQKENIIDESGMPKERFSAEFPKEGPSILRIQQVVRGDSAAYFCASSPRNLGIGNTIYFGEGSWLTVV.